The TCR beta chain described here comes from a study of PD-1 blockade in mismatch repair-deficient tumors. Study background: All were previously treated, progressing patients with 12 mismatch repair-deficient cancer types.

Germline V lookup: CDR1 SGHTA, CDR2 FQGTGA. The CDR3 is 18 amino acids. With 2 bases removed from V and 5 bases from J, the gap between germline ends came to 24 bases. Sequencing used immunoSEQ multiplex PCR; TCRdb keeps in-frame clones, though not all of them. The sample includes 130,000 or so clones, about 85% seen only once; the top ten take about 13%. Findings of the study overall: Tumor-resident clones, often undetectable pretreatment in blood, expanded then contracted after pembrolizumab.

All patients were mismatch repair deficient, assessed by either PCR or immunohistochemistry. The TCR-sequenced patients were three responders to pembrolizumab. With regard to this clone: The antigen remains unidentified.

This clonotype was obtained from an adult with mismatch repair-deficient cancer. The sample in question was peripheral blood, obtained 44 weeks after starting pembrolizumab. The chain recombines TRBV7-3 with TRBJ2-5; D might be TRBD2 (5 bases). The CDR3 region has the DNA TGTGCCAGCAGCTTATGGCGGGCAATTAAAGGGAGAGGGGAGACCCAGTACTTC. Encoded protein: CASSLWRAIKGRGETQYF.